Listed below are T cell receptor beta chains from one sample, sequenced in a study of OX40 agonist ivuxolimab in advanced cancers. TCRdb keeps only in-frame clones here, not all; method: immunoSEQ multiplex PCR. The table lists 55,000 to 85,000 clones, 90% to 95% of them singletons, with around 8% in the top ten. Specimen: CD4+ or CD8+ T cells sorted from blood, collected in a trial of the OX40 agonist ivuxolimab. These receptors all come from an adult with an advanced solid tumor such as melanoma, head and neck, liver or kidney cancer. Each CDR3 is given with its conserved first and last residue. A D gene is named only where the DNA matches it firmly. Where a row states a size, it is once, few, many or the class of an expanded clone; other rows omit it.

>TRBJ1-2|-|-|TRBV5-6
CASSLVGATLGGYTF
TGTGCCAGCAGCTTGGTAGGGGCTACCCTGGGTGGCTACACCTTC
>TRBJ2-1|-|-|TRBV7-6
CASSQNLGGSVYNEQFF
TGTGCCAGCAGCCAAAACCTCGGGGGATCCGTCTACAATGAGCAGTTCTTC
>TRBJ2-7|-|-|TRBV7-6
CASSLVAHQTYEQYF
TGTGCCAGCAGCTTAGTTGCGCACCAAACCTACGAGCAGTACTTC
>TRBJ2-7|-|-|TRBV5-6
CASSPGSQSYEQYF
TGTGCCAGCAGCCCCGGGAGCCAGAGCTACGAGCAGTACTTC
>TRBJ1-1|once|TRBD1|TRBV7-9
CASSLAGQVKNTEAFF
TGTGCCAGCAGCTTAGCCGGACAGGTCAAGAACACTGAAGCTTTCTTT
>TRBJ1-6|-|-|TRBV9
CASSVPRRWGLESPLHF
TGTGCCAGCAGCGTGCCTCGGCGTTGGGGGCTCGAGTCACCCCTCCACTTT
>TRBJ2-1|-|-|TRBV10-3
CAISESVAGAYNEQFF
TGTGCCATCAGTGAGTCAGTGGCAGGGGCTTACAATGAGCAGTTCTTC
>TRBJ1-1|-|-|TRBV19
CASSLSTGMNTEAFF
TGTGCCAGTAGTCTCAGTACAGGGATGAACACTGAAGCTTTCTTT
>TRBJ2-1|-|TRBD1|TRBV7-9
CASSLSVLGQGSNEQFF
TGTGCCAGCAGCTTAAGTGTTCTCGGACAGGGGTCCAATGAGCAGTTCTTC
>TRBJ2-7|-|-|TRBV4-1
CASSRGYEQYF
TGCGCCAGCAGCCGGGGCTACGAGCAGTACTTC
>TRBJ2-6|-|-|TRBV6-4
CASSDSSGSGVNVLTF
TGTGCCAGCAGTGACTCTAGCGGCTCTGGGGTCAACGTCCTGACTTTC
>TRBJ2-3|once|TRBD2|TRBV4-2
CASSQGETSGTDTQYF
TGTGCCAGCAGCCAAGGGGAGACTAGCGGCACAGATACGCAGTATTTT
>TRBJ1-5|-|TRBD1|TRBV6-5
CASSPPGQGNQPQHF
TGTGCCAGCAGTCCCCCCGGACAGGGTAATCAGCCCCAGCATTTT
>TRBJ2-6|few|TRBD2|TRBV6-4
CASSDSGGAAGANVLTF
TGTGCCAGCAGTGACAGCGGGGGGGCCGCGGGGGCCAACGTCCTGACTTTC
>TRBJ2-3|-|TRBD2|TRBV10-2
CASSEGGGAAVTVMRTQYF
TGCGCCAGCAGTGAGGGCGGGGGGGCCGCTGTTACGGTCATGAGAACGCAGTATTTT
>TRBJ2-1|-|-|TRBV5-6
CASSLMVQGAGGGKFF
TGTGCCAGCAGCTTGATGGTACAGGGTGCCGGAGGTGGGAAGTTCTTC
>TRBJ2-5|-|TRBD2|TRBV9
CASSVAGGQETQYF
TGTGCCAGCAGCGTAGCGGGGGGGCAAGAGACCCAGTACTTC
>TRBJ2-7|-|-|TRBV6-5
CASSPQIGSSYEQYF
TGTGCCAGCAGCCCCCAAATAGGGAGCTCCTACGAGCAGTACTTC
>TRBJ2-7|-|-|TRBV7-9
CASSHHLNHYEQYF
TGTGCCAGCAGCCATCACTTAAACCATTACGAGCAGTACTTC
>TRBJ1-3|-|-|TRBV5-5
CASSRDSSLNPGNTIYF
TGTGCCAGCAGCCGGGACTCCTCATTGAACCCTGGAAACACCATATATTTT
>TRBJ2-3|-|TRBD2|TRBV7-3
CASSLALAGATDTQYF
TGTGCCAGCAGCTTAGCACTAGCGGGGGCCACAGATACGCAGTATTTT
>TRBJ1-1|-|-|TRBV18
CASSQWGEGLNTEAFF
TGTGCCAGCTCCCAGTGGGGGGAGGGTTTGAACACTGAAGCTTTCTTT
>TRBJ2-3|-|-|TRBV6-5
CASSYAPRDTQYF
TGTGCCAGCAGTTACGCCCCTAGAGATACGCAGTATTTT
>TRBJ1-1|-|TRBD1|TRBV6-4
CASRPTGVHTEAFF
TGTGCCAGCAGGCCGACAGGGGTCCACACTGAAGCTTTCTTT
>TRBJ1-5|-|-|TRBV9
CASSVGGGGNQPQHF
TGTGCCAGCAGCGTCGGGGGTGGCGGCAATCAGCCCCAGCATTTT
>TRBJ1-5|-|TRBD1|TRBV15
CATSSNRGSNQPQHF
TGTGCCACCAGCAGCAACAGGGGGAGCAATCAGCCCCAGCATTTT
>TRBJ1-1|once|-|TRBV6-5
CASSTTVQRNTEAFF
TGTGCCAGCAGCACTACCGTTCAGAGGAACACTGAAGCTTTCTTT
>TRBJ1-2|-|-|TRBV9
CASSPRTAYGYTF
TGTGCCAGCAGCCCTAGGACTGCCTATGGCTACACCTTC
>TRBJ1-6|-|TRBD1|TRBV6-1
CASSIRDRNSPLHF
TGTGCCAGCAGTATCCGGGACAGGAACTCACCCCTCCACTTT
>TRBJ1-2|-|-|TRBV19
CATAPAGTYGYTF
TGTGCCACTGCCCCGGCCGGAACCTATGGCTACACCTTC
>TRBJ1-2|-|-|TRBV5-5
CASSPDGGNYGYTF
TGTGCCAGCAGCCCCGACGGGGGTAACTATGGCTACACCTTC
>TRBJ2-3|-|TRBD2|TRBV7-6
CASSLAGRASGTSTDTQYF
TGTGCCAGCAGCTTAGCGGGCCGGGCTAGCGGGACTAGCACAGATACGCAGTATTTT
>TRBJ2-1|-|-|TRBV6-1
CASSRHAGANNEQFF
TGTGCCAGCAGTCGCCACGCGGGGGCCAACAATGAGCAGTTCTTC
>TRBJ2-1|-|-|TRBV13
CASSFEQGSYNEQFF
TGTGCCAGCAGCTTCGAACAGGGCTCCTACAATGAGCAGTTCTTC
>TRBJ2-7|-|-|TRBV13
CASSFASLYSYEQYF
TGTGCCAGCAGCTTTGCGAGCCTCTATTCCTACGAGCAGTACTTC
>TRBJ2-1|-|-|TRBV5-1
CASSLDGMNEQFF
TGCGCCAGCAGCTTGGACGGAATGAATGAGCAGTTCTTC
>TRBJ1-2|few|-|TRBV2
CASSMRRGYTF
TGTGCCAGCAGTATGAGGCGGGGCTACACCTTC
>TRBJ2-3|-|TRBD1|TRBV6-5
CASSLGQKDTQYF
TGTGCCAGCAGCCTGGGACAGAAGGATACGCAGTATTTT
>TRBJ1-2|-|-|TRBV19
CASSIHQSEYGYTF
TGTGCCAGTAGTATTCATCAGTCGGAATATGGCTACACCTTC
>TRBJ1-1|-|-|TRBV7-6
CASSRPHRESGTEAFF
TGTGCCAGCAGCCGGCCCCACAGGGAGTCGGGCACTGAAGCTTTCTTT
>TRBJ1-1|few|-|TRBV6-6
CASIVDGTEAFF
TGTGCCAGCATCGTTGATGGCACTGAAGCTTTCTTT
>TRBJ2-7|-|-|TRBV7-9
CASSFNSYEQYF
TGTGCCAGCAGCTTCAACAGCTACGAGCAGTACTTC
>TRBJ2-7|-|-|TRBV7-8
CASSLDTLSYEQYF
TGTGCCAGCAGCTTAGATACACTATCCTACGAGCAGTACTTC
>TRBJ2-7|-|-|TRBV5-4
CASSLDRTSPYEQYF
TGTGCCAGCAGCCTTGACAGGACTTCTCCCTACGAGCAGTACTTC
>TRBJ2-7|-|TRBD1|TRBV27
CASSFLPGQEVYEQYF
TGTGCCAGCAGTTTTCTTCCGGGACAGGAGGTGTACGAGCAGTACTTC
>TRBJ1-2|-|-|TRBV5-6
CASSLDSQHYTF
TGTGCCAGCAGCTTGGACAGTCAACACTACACCTTC
>TRBJ2-1|-|-|TRBV7-9
CASSLAGFNEQFF
TGTGCCAGCAGCTTAGCTGGGTTCAATGAGCAGTTCTTC
>TRBJ1-1|few|-|TRBV5-1
CASSIEGSEAFF
TGCGCCAGCAGCATCGAAGGGAGTGAAGCTTTCTTT
>TRBJ2-7|-|-|TRBV2
CASSDRALSYEQYF
TGTGCCAGCAGTGACAGGGCTTTATCCTACGAGCAGTACTTC
>TRBJ1-1|-|-|TRBV13
CASFDGGRSEAFF
TGTGCCAGTTTTGACGGCGGGAGATCTGAAGCTTTCTTT
>TRBJ1-4|-|-|TRBV7-9
CASSLVVDPSNEKLFF
TGTGCCAGCAGCTTAGTCGTGGACCCGAGTAATGAAAAACTGTTTTTT
>TRBJ1-1|-|TRBD1|TRBV7-6
CASSLRGTGVGLNTEAFF
TGTGCCAGCAGCCTAAGGGGGACAGGGGTTGGTTTGAACACTGAAGCTTTCTTT
>TRBJ1-5|-|-|TRBV2
CASSEALRGKWSQPQHF
TGTGCCAGCAGTGAAGCGCTTCGAGGGAAATGGAGTCAGCCCCAGCATTTT
>TRBJ2-2|-|-|TRBV27
CASTPKLFF
TGTGCCAGCACCCCTAAGCTGTTTTTT